The 4 T cell receptor beta chains given below trace back to one sample, sequenced in a study of vaccination effects on CD4 cells after COVID-19. These receptors are not linked to any known antigen. Before sequencing, viral peptide pools were used by the ViraFEST assay to expand antigen-specific CD4+ T cells. Following 10 days of culture, CD4+ T cells were isolated. BNT162b2 vaccine or mRNA-1273 vaccine was given to participants in two doses. Sequenced by immunoSEQ multiplex PCR; TCRdb stores in-frame clones only, minus some. The sample shows 25,000 to 35,000 clones, 80% to 85% of them seen only once. The input for sequencing was CD4+ T cells from PBMCs cultured with SARS-CoV-2 spike peptides, taken after COVID-19 vaccination. The source is a human donor who received a COVID-19 vaccine. Some clones in this sample may be carry-over from other donors' samples.

J is TRBJ1-1 and V is TRBV20-1, with D unresolved. Germline values: CDR1 DFQATT, CDR2 SNEGSKA (reference sequence). The CDR3 length is 11 residues. CDR3: CSLVENTEAFF. The CDR3 coding sequence is TGCAGCCTAGTGGAGAACACTGAAGCTTTCTTT.

The chain is built from TRBV18 and TRBJ2-2; 11 positions match TRBD1. Germline loops: CDR1 KGHSH, CDR2 LQKENI. The CDR3 totals 17 residues. Trimming took 3 bases from V and 6 from J; bases not matched to a gene: 9. CDR3 bases: TGTGCCAGCTCACCTATCACACCGGGACAGGGGGCCGGGGAGCTGTTTTTT. Translating it yields CASSPITPGQGAGELFF.

This clone came up once. The V gene is TRBV27, the J gene TRBJ1-1; D may be TRBD1 (6 bases). Germline V lookup: CDR1 MNHEY, CDR2 SMNVEV (reference sequence). V was shortened by 4 bases and J by 0 bases, with 15 bases between the two germline ends. This CDR3 spans 16 amino acids. The CDR3 protein is CASSSGGLGMNTEAFF. The CDR3 bases are TGTGCCAGCAGTTCCGGGGGGCTTGGGATGAACACTGAAGCTTTCTTT.

The J gene is TRBJ2-7, the V gene TRBV9, with a tentative D call TRBD1 (5 bases). V shed 4 bases and J shed 6 bases, with 11 bases lying between them. The CDR3 consists of 12 residues. Per germline, CDR1 SGDLS and CDR2 YYNGEE. CDR3 in amino acids: CASSPEGAEQYV. CDR3 DNA: TGTGCCAGCAGCCCCGAAGGGGCCGAGCAGTACGTC.